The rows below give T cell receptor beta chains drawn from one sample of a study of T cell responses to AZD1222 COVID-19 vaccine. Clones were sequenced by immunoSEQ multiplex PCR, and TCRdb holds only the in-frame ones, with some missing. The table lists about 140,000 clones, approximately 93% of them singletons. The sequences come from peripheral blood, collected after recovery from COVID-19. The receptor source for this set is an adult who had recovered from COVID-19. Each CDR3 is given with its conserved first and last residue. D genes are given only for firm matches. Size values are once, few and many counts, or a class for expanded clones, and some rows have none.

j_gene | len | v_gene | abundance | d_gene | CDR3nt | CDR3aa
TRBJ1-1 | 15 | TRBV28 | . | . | TGTGCCAGCAGTCCATCCCAGGGATTTAACACTGAAGCTTTCTTT | CASSPSQGFNTEAFF
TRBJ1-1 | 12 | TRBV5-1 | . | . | TGCGCCAGCAGCTTATCAAACACTGAAGCTTTCTTT | CASSLSNTEAFF
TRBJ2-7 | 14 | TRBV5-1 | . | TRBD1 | TGCGCCAGCAGTTTTCCGGGACAGCCCTACGAGCAGTACTTC | CASSFPGQPYEQYF
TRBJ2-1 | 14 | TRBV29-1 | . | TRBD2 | TGCAGCGTTCGTAGCGGGCCTACCTACAATGAGCAGTTCTTC | CSVRSGPTYNEQFF
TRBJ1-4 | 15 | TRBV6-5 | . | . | TGTGCCAGCAGTACAACTTGGCAGGGTGGAGAAAAACTGTTTTTT | CASSTTWQGGEKLFF
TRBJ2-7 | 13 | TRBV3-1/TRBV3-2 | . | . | TGTGCCAGCAGCCAAGGGGGGAATAACGAGCAGTACTTC | CASSQGGNNEQYF
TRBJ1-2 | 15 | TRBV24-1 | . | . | TGTGCCACCAGTGAATCCAAACAGGGTTACTATGGCTACACCTTC | CATSESKQGYYGYTF
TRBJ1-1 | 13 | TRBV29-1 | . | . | TGCAGCGTTGGGGGGGCGCTTCGGGCTGAAGCTTTCTTT | CSVGGALRAEAFF
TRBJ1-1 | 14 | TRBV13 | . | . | TGTGCCAGCAGCTTAGCCCCGTCGAGGACTGAAGCTTTCTTT | CASSLAPSRTEAFF
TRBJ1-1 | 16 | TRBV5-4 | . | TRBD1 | TGTGCCAGCAGCGGTGGGACAGGAGACATGAACACTGAAGCTTTCTTT | CASSGGTGDMNTEAFF
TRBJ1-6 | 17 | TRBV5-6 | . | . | TGTGCCAGCAGCTTACTAGACAGTTCCCTTCGTGGATTCACCCTCCACTTT | CASSLLDSSLRGFTLHF
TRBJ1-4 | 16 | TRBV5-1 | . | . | TGCGCCAGCAGCTTCACGATCGGGGCAGCTAATGAAAAACTGTTTTTT | CASSFTIGAANEKLFF
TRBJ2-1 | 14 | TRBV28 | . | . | TGTGCCAGCAGTGTCCTAGGGAGTTACAATGAGCAGTTCTTC | CASSVLGSYNEQFF
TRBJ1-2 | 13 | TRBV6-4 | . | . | TGTGCCAGCAGTGACGGAGGGGAACGTGGCTACACCTTC | CASSDGGERGYTF
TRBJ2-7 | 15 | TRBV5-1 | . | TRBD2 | TGCGCCAGCAGCCCTACTAGCGTGAGCTCCTACGAGCAGTACTTC | CASSPTSVSSYEQYF
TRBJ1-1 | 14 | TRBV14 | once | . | TGTGCCAGCAGTCCTGGACACATGAACACTGAAGCTTTCTTT | CASSPGHMNTEAFF
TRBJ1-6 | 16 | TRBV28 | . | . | TGTGCCAGCAGATCCAAACAGGGCTTCAATAATTCACCCCTCCACTTT | CASRSKQGFNNSPLHF
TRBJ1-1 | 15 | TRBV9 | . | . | TGTGCCAGCAGCGTAGGTGTGGGGCCGATGGCTGAAGCTTTCTTT | CASSVGVGPMAEAFF
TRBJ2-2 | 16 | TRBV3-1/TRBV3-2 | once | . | TGTGCCAGCAGCCAAAGGACAGTTACGAACACCGGGGAGCTGTTTTTT | CASSQRTVTNTGELFF
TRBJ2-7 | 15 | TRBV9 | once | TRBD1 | TGTGCCAGCAGCGTAGGGACAGGGCAGCCCTACGAGCAGTACTTC | CASSVGTGQPYEQYF
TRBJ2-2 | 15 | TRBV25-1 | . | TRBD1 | TGTGCCAGCAGTGAGGGACAGGGGGAAACCGGGGAGCTGTTTTTT | CASSEGQGETGELFF
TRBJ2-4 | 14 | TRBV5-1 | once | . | TGCGCCAGCAGCTTGGTTGCGCAGGCGAGCATTCAGTACTTC | CASSLVAQASIQYF
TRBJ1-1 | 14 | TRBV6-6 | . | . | TGTGCCAGCAGTTATAGCAGGGGAGACACTGAAGCTTTCTTT | CASSYSRGDTEAFF
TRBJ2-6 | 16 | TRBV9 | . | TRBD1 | TGTGCCAGCAGCAAAGGACAGGCCCTCTCTGCCAACGTCCTGACTTTC | CASSKGQALSANVLTF
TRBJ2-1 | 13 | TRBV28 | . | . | TGTGCCAGCAGCAACAGGACCTACAATGAGCAGTTCTTC | CASSNRTYNEQFF
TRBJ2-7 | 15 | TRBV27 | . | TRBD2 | TGTGCCAGCAGTCCCGTACGAGCGGGAGTCTACGAGCAGTACTTC | CASSPVRAGVYEQYF